The present T cell receptor (beta chain) was sequenced within a study of CD4 T cells in relation to SARS-CoV-2 and coronaviruses. Study-wide findings and caveats: Monoreactive clones expanded significantly more to SARS-CoV-2 than crossreactive clones did.

CD4+ T cells from unexposed donors were obtained before the COVID-19 pandemic (2011-2018). As to this clone: The antigen remains undetermined.

The CDR3 extends over 17 amino acids. CDR1 and CDR2 from the germline V gene are LNHDA and SQIVND (reference sequence). The junction had 12 bases not matched to a gene; V was cut back by 1 base and J by 10 bases. The assay was immunoSEQ multiplex PCR, and TCRdb's table has in-frame clones only and misses some. The sample lists under 65,000 clones; roughly 88% were seen once. The receptor was isolated from a human donor in good health. This sequence joins TRBV19 and TRBJ2-1; 11 bases align to TRBD2. Specimen: memory CD4+ T cells from PBMCs. DNA of the CDR3: TGTGCCAGTAGTATAGGGACACCTTTTTGGACTAGCGGGGAGCAGTTCTTC. This translates into CASSIGTPFWTSGEQFF.